This entry concerns a single TCR beta chain. The repertoire was sequenced with immunoSEQ multiplex PCR; TCRdb's copy has only in-frame clones and lacks some. The repertoire includes approximately 260,000 clones, 70% to 90% of them detected once, and approximately 9.9% sits in the top ten. The data derive from a study of blood T cell repertoires in COVID-19. For the study at large: Italy, Spain and the United States were the sources of the convalescent and acute COVID-19 samples. T cells, B-cell-depleted T cells, or PBMCs provided the cDNA or gDNA that served as material.

Germline lookup yields CDR1 SGHAT and CDR2 FQNNGV. This CDR3 region has 15 residues. The junction had 7 bases not matched to a gene; V was cut back by 6 bases and J by 4 bases. The V gene is TRBV11-2, the J gene TRBJ2-5; 11 bases match TRBD2. The sequence was obtained from a woman between 65 and 79 years old with acute or convalescent COVID-19. Sequenced input: peripheral blood. DNA of the CDR3: TGTGCCAGCAGTCCCGATGGGACTAGCGGAGAGACCCAGTACTTC. Translating gives CASSPDGTSGETQYF. Based on the CDR3 plus reference TRBV11-2 and TRBJ2-5, the full variable domain is EAGVAQSPRYKIIEKRQSVAFWCNPISGHATLYWYQQILGQGPKLLIQFQNNGVVDDSQLPKDRFSAERLKGVDSTLKIQPAKLEDSAVYLCASSPDGTSGETQYFGPGTRLLVL.